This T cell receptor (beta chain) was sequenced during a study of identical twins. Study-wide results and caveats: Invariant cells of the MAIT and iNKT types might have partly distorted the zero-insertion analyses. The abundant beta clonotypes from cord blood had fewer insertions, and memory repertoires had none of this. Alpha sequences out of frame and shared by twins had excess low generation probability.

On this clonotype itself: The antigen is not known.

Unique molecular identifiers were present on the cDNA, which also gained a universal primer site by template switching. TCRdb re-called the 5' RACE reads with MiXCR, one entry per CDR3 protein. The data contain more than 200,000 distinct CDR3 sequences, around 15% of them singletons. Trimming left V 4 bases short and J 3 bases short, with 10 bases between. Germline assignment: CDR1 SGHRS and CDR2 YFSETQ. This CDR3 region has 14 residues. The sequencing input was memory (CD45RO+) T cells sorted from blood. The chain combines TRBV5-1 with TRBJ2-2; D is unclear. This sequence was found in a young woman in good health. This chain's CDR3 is CASSPRRDTGELFF. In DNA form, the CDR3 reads TGCGCCAGCAGCCCCCGACGGGACACCGGGGAGCTGTTTTTT.